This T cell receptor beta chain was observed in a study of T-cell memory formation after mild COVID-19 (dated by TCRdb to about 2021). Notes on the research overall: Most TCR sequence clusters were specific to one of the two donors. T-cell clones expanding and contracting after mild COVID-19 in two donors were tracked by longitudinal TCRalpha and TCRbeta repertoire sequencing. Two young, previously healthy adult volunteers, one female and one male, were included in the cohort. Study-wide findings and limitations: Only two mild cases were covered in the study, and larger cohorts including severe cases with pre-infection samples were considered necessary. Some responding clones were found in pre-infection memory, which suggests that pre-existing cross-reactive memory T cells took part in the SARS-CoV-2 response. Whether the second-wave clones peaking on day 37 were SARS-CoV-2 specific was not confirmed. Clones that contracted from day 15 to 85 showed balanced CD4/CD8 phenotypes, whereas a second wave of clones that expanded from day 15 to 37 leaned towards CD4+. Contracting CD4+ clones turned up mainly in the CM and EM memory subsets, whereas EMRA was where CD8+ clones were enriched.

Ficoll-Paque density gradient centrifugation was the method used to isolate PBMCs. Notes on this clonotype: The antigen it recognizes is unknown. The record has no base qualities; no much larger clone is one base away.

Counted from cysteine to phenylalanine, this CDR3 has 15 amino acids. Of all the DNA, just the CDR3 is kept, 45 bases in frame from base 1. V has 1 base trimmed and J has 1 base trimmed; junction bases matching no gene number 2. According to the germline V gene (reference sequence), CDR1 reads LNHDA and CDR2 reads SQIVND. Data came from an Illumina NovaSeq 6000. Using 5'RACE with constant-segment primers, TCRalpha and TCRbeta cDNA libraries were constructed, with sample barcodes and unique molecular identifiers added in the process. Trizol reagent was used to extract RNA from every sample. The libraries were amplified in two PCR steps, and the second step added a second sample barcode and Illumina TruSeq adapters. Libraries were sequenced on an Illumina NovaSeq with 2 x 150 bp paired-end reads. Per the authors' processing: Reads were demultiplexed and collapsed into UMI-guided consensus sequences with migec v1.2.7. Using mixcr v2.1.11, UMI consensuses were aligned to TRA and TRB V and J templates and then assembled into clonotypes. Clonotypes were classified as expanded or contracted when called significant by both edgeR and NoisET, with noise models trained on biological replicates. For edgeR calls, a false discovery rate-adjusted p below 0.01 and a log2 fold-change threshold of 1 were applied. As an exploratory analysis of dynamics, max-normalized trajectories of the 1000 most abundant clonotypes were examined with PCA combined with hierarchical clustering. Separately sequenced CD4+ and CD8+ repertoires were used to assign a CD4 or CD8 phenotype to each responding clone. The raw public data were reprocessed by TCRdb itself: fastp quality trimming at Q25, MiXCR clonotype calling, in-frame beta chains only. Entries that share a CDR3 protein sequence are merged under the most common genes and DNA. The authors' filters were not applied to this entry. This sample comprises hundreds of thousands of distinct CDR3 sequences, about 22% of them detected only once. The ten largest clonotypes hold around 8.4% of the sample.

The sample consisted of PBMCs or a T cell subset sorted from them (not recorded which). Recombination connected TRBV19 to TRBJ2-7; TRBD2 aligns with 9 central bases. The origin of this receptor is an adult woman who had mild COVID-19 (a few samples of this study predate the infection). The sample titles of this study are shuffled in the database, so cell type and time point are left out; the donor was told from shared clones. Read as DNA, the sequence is TGTGCCAGTAGTATAGCTAGCGGGGATTCCTACGAGCAGTACTTC. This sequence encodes CASSIASGDSYEQYF.